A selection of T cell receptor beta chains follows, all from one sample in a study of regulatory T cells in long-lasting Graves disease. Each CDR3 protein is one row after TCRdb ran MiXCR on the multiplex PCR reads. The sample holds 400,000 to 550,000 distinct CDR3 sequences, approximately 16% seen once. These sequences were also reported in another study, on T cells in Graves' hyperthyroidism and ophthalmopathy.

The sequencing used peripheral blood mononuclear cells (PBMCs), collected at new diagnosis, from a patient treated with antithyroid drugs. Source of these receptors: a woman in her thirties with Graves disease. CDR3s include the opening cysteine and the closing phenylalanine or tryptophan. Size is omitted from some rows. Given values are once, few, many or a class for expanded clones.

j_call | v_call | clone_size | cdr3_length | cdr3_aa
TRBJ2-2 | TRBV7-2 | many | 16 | CASSHDRFANTGELFF
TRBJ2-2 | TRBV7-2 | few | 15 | CASSLGTSRTRELFF
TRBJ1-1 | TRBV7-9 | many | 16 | CASSLYGTALNTEAFF
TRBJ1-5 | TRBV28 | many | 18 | CASSPASIGLRLDQPQHF
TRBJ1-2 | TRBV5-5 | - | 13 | CASRQGVNYGHTF
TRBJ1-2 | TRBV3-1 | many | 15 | CASSHRGGGVDGYTF
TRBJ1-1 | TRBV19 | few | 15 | CASSNVPGRRAEAFF
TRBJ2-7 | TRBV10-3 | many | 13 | CAISQDTSYEQYF
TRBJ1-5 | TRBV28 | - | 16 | CASNPVKTESNQPQHF
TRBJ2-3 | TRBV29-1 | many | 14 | CSVDGPRSTDTQYF
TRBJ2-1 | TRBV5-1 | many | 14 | CASNSLGPNNEQFF
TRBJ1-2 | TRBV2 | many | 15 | CANQGLGGWRYGYTF
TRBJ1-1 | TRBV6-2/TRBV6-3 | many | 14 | CASSYAGSGTEAFF
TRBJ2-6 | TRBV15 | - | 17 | CATSRALTSPGANVLTF
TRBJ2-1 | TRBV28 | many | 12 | CASSYQRRKQFF
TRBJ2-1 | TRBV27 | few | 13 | CASSWTDYNEQFF
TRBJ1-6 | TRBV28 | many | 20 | CASSPVRDRGSYAYNSPLHF
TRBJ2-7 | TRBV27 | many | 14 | CASKKEGPRYEQYF
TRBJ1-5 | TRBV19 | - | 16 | CASRDTGAGDQGPQHF
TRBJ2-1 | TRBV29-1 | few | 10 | CSVGGNEQFF
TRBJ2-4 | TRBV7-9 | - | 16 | CASSKSPTQGENIQYF
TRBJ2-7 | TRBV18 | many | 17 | CASSPRPGESFGYEQYF
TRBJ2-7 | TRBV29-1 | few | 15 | CSVLGTRDLSYEQYF
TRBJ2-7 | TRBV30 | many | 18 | CAWSKPPRGGRAAYEQYF
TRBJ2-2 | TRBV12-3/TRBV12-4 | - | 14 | CASSLAGPVGELFF
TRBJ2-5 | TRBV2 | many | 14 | CASSVFSGRGTQYF
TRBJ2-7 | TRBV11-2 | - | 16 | CASSARGVIEGYEQYF
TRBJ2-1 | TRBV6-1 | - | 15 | CASGARQGAGNEQFF
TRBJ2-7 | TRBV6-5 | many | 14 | CASSYTLTGGEQYF
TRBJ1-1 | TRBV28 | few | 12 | CASSLTDRRAFF
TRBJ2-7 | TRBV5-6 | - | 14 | CASSWNLISYEQYF
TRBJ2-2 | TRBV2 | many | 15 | CASRGASGSTGELFF
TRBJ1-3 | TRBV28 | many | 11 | CASSFQETIYF
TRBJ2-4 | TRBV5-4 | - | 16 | CASSLAEGLAKNIQYF
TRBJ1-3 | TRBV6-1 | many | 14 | CASSQPGSGNTIYF
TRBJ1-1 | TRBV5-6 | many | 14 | CASTAVDAYTEAFF
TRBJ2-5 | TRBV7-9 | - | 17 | CASSLGSSGSYQETQYF
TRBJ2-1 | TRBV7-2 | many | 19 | CASSLWDRERSFYYNEQFF
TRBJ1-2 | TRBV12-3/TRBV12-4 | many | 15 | CASSFPTGKDYGYTF
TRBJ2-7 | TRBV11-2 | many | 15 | CASSFGTEVSYEQYF
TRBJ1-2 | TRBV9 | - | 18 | CASSVSPGGSGTGDGYTF
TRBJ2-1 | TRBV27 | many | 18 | CASSLYLGEGGITNEQFF
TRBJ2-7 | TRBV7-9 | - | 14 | CASSLGETGAEQYF
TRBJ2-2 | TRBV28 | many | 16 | CASSPPREWSTGELFF
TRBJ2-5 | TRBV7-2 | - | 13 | CASSPQWVVTQYF
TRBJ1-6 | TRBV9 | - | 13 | CASGTEPNSPLHF
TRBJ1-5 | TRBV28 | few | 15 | CASSEGQGWLQLQHF
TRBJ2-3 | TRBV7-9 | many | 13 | CASSSPSGDTQYF
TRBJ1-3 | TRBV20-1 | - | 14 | CSARDGDSGNTIYF
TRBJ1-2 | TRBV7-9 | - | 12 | CASSLGSSGYTF
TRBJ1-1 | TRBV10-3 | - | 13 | CAITVDRGTEAFF
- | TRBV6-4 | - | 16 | CASSDASGTMEETQYF
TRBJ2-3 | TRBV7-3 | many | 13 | CASRDQNTDTQYF